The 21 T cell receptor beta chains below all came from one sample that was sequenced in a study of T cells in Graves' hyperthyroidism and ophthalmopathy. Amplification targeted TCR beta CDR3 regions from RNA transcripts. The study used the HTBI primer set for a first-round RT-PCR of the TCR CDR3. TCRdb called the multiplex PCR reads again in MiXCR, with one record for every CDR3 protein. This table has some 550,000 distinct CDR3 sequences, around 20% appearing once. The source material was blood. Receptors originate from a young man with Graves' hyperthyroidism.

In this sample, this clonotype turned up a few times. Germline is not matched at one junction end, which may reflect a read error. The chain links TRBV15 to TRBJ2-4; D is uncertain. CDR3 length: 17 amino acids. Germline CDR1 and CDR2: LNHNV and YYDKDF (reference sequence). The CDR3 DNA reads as TGTGCCACCAGCAGAGCAACGGGCACATTGGCCAAAAACATTAAGTACTTC. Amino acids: CATSRATGTLAKNIKYF. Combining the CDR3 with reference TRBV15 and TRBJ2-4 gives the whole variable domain DAMVIQNPRYQVTQFGKPVTLSCSQTLNHNVMYWYQQKSSQAPKLLFHYYDKDFNNEADTPDNFQSRRPNTSFCFLDIRSPGLGDTAMYLCATSRATGTLAKNIKYFGAGTRLSVL.

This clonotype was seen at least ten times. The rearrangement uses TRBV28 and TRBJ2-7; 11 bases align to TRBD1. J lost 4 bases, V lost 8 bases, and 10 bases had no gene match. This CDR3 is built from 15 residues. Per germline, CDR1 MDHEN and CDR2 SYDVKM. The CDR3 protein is CASAPGGQGGYEQYF. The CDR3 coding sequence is TGTGCCAGCGCCCCCGGGGGACAGGGGGGTTACGAGCAGTACTTC. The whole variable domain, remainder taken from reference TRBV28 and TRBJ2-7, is DVKVTQSSRYLVKRTGEKVFLECVQDMDHENMFWYRQDPGLGLRLIYFSYDVKMKEKGDIPEGYSVSREKKERFSLILESASTNQTSMYLCASAPGGQGGYEQYFGPGTRLTVT.

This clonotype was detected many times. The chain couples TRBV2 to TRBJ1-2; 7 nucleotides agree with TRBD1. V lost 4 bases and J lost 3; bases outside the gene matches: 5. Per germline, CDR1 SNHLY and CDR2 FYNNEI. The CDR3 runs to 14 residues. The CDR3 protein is CASSVGQAHYGYTF. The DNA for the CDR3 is TGTGCCAGCAGTGTTGGACAGGCCCACTATGGCTACACCTTC.

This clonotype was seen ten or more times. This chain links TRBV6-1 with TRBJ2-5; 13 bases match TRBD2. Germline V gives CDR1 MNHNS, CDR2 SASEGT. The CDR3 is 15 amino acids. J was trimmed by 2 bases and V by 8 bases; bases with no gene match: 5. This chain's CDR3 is CASPGTSGDQETQYF. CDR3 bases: TGTGCCAGCCCTGGGACTAGCGGGGATCAAGAGACCCAGTACTTC.

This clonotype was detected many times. The CDR3 nucleotides are TGTGCCAGCAGTTTAGCTTTCGGGGTTCCCTATGGCTACACCTTC. This encodes CASSLAFGVPYGYTF. This chain links TRBV27 with TRBJ1-2; unclear D gene. CDR3 size: 15 residues. Germline V gene lookup returns CDR1 MNHEY and CDR2 SMNVEV (reference sequence). The V end was cut by 2 bases, the J end by 4 bases, with 14 bases between.

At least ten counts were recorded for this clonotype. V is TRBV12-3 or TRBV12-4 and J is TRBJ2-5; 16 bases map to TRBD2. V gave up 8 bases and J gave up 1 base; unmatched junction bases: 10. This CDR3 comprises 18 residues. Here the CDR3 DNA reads TGTGCCAGCTCGGGACTAGCGGGGGGGCCCAGGGGCCAAGAGACCCAGTACTTC. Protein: CASSGLAGGPRGQETQYF.

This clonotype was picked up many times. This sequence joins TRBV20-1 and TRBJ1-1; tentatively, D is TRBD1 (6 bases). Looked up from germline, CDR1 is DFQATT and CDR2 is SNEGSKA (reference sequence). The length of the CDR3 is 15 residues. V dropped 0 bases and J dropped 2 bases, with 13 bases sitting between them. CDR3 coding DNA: TGCAGTGCTAGAGATTTACAGGGTGTAAACACTGAAGCTTTCTTT. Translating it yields CSARDLQGVNTEAFF.

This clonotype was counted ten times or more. The CDR3 loop reads CASSWSEGTEAFF. The CDR3 DNA reads TGTGCCAGCAGTTGGTCGGAGGGCACTGAAGCTTTCTTT. The V gene is TRBV27, the J gene TRBJ1-1; no clear D gene. Trimming shortened V by 4 bases and J by 4 bases, and 10 bases separated the two germline ends. This CDR3 spans 13 amino acids. Germline V gene sequence: CDR1 MNHEY, CDR2 SMNVEV (reference sequence).

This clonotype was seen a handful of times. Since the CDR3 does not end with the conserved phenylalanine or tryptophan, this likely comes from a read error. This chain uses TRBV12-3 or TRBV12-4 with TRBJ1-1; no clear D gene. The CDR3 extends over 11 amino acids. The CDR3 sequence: CASSLGGIAFY. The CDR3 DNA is TGTGCTAGCAGTTTGGGAGGGATAGCTTTCTAT.

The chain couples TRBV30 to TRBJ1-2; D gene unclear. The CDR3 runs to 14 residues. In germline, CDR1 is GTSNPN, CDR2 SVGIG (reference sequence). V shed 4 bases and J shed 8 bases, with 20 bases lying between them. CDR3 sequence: CAWNPRSPSGGYTF. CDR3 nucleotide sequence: TGTGCCTGGAATCCCCGGTCCCCATCGGGAGGCTACACCTTC.

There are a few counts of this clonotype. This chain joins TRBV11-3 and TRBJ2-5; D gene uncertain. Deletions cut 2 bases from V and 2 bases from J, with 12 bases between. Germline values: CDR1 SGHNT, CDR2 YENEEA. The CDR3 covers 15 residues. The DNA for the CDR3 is TGTGCCAGCAGCTTAACGGGTTTCTTTCAAGAGACCCAGTACTTC. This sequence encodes CASSLTGFFQETQYF.

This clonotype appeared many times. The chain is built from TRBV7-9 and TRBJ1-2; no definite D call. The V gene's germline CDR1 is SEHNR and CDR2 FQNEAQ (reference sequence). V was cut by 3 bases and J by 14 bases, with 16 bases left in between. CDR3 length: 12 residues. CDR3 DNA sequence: TGTGCCAGCAGCTTTCTCAGCCGAGCGGCTACCTTC. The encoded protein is CASSFLSRAATF.

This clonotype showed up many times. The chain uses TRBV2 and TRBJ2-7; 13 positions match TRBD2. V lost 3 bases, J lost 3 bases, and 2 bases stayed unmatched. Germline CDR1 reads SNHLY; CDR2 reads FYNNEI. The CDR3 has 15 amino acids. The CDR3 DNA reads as TGTGCCAGCAGTGAGGGACTAGCGGGGTACTACGAGCAGTACTTC. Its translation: CASSEGLAGYYEQYF.

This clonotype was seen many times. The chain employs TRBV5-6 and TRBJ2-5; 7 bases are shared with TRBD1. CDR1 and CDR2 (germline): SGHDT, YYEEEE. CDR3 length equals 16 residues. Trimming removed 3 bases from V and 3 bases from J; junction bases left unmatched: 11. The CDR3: CASSSPSDRAKETQYF. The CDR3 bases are TGTGCCAGCAGCTCGCCGTCCGACAGGGCGAAAGAGACCCAGTACTTC.

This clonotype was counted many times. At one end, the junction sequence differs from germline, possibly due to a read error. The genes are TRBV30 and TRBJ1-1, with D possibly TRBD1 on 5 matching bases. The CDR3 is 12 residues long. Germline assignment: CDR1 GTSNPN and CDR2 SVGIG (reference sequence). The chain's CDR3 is CSRRDGDTEAFF. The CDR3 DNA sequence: TGCTCCAGGCGGGACGGGGACACTGAAGCTTTCTTT.

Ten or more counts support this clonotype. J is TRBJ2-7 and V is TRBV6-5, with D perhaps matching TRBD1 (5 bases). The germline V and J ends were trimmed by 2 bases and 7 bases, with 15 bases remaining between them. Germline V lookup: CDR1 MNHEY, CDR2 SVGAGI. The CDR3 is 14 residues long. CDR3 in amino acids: CASSYEQVGDEQYF. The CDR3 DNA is TGTGCCAGCAGTTACGAACAGGTAGGAGATGAGCAGTACTTC.

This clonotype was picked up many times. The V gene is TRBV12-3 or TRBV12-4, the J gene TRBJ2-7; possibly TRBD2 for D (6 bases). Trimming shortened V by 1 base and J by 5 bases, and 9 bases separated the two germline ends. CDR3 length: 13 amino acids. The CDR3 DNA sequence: TGTGCCAGCAGTTTAGGTTGGGGGGACGAGCAGTACTTC. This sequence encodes CASSLGWGDEQYF.

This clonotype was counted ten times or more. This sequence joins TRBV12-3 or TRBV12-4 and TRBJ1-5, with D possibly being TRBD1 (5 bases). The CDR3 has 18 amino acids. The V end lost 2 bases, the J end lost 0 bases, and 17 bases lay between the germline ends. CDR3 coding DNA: TGTGCCAGCAGTTTACGCCTACCTTGGGGGTATAGCAATCAGCCCCAGCATTTT. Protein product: CASSLRLPWGYSNQPQHF.

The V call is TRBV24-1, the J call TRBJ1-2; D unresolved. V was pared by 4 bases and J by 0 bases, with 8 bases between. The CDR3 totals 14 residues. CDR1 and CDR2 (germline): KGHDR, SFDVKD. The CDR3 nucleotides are TGTGCCACCAGTGAAGACGGAACTAACTATGGCTACACCTTC. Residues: CATSEDGTNYGYTF.

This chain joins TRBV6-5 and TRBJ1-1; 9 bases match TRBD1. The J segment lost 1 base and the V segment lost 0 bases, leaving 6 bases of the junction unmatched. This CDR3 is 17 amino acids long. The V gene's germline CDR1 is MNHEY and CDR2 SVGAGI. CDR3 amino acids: CASSYSGTGSGNTEAFF. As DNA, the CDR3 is TGTGCCAGCAGTTACTCGGGGACAGGGTCGGGGAACACTGAAGCTTTCTTT.

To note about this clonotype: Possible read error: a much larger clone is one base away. CDR3 loop: CASYRNGGGGELFF. The CDR3 DNA is TGTGCCAGCTATCGGAATGGGGGCGGCGGGGAGCTGTTTTTT. The chain links TRBV2 to TRBJ2-2; TRBD1 is a possible D gene (6 bases). The V gene lost 8 bases and the J gene lost 7 bases, with 17 bases spanning the gap. The CDR3 is 14 residues long. Looked up from germline, CDR1 is SNHLY and CDR2 is FYNNEI.